These 16 T cell receptor beta chains originate from one sample sequenced in a study of blood T cells in healthy people across ages (dated by TCRdb to about 2015). Preparation of the library involved 5' RACE. TCRdb lists the instrument as Illumina HiSeq 2500. A second roughly 6 to 12 cycle PCR used a sample-barcoded 5' primer and a J-beta primer mix. TCRdb cleaned the public reads at Q25 with fastp, built clones with MiXCR and kept in-frame beta chains. Rows matching on CDR3 protein sequence are summarized as one entry with the most common DNA and genes. The sample table shows roughly 1 million distinct CDR3 sequences, and almost 25% are seen once. The ten largest clones represent about 0.72% of the sample. These records were also assigned to another study, of T cells of mothers and their children.

Sequencing was performed on blood. These receptors all come from a girl aged 2-10 years in good health.

This clonotype was counted a single time. The V and J genes are TRBV6-1 and TRBJ2-4; 8 nucleotides match TRBD2. Germline V gene data show CDR1 as MNHNS and CDR2 as SASEGT. The CDR3 spans 16 residues. The ends lost 3 bases at V and 1 base at J; junction bases unmatched: 5. CDR3 loop: CASSDFSGGAKNIQYF. In DNA, the CDR3 is TGTGCCAGCAGTGATTTTTCGGGAGGGGCCAAAAACATTCAGTACTTC.

This clonotype was found a few times. This chain connects TRBV28 to TRBJ2-5; 8 nucleotides align to TRBD1. After removal of 2 bases from V and 3 bases from J, the junction contained 2 bases not matched to a gene. The CDR3 loop spans 14 amino acids. Germline CDR1 reads MDHEN; CDR2 reads SYDVKM. CDR3 loop: CASSLETGEETQYF. The CDR3 coding sequence is TGTGCCAGCAGTTTAGAGACAGGGGAAGAGACCCAGTACTTC.

The gene calls are TRBV20-1 and TRBJ1-2; TRBD1 agrees at 9 bases. The CDR3 is 11 residues long. CDR1 and CDR2 (germline): DFQATT, SNEGSKA (reference sequence). CDR3 in amino acids: CSPGTGYGYTF. CDR3 nucleotide sequence: TGCAGCCCCGGGACAGGGTATGGCTACACCTTC.

The chain's CDR3 is CASSLDGPIRGYTF. CDR3 DNA sequence: TGTGCCAGCAGCTTAGATGGTCCGATCCGCGGCTACACCTTC. This chain uses TRBV7-9 with TRBJ1-2; no clear D. The CDR3 contains 14 residues. Trimming took off 1 base at V and 8 bases at J, with 14 bases between the two ends. Germline assignment: CDR1 SEHNR and CDR2 FQNEAQ (reference sequence).

This clonotype was found a few times. V usage is TRBV9 and J usage is TRBJ2-1, with D hard to call. The germline gives CDR1 SGDLS, CDR2 YYNGEE. Trimming took off 1 base at V and 2 bases at J, with 4 bases between the two ends. The CDR3 has 13 amino acids. CDR3 in DNA: TGTGCCAGCAGCGTACTAACCTACAATGAGCAGTTCTTC. Its protein product is CASSVLTYNEQFF.

This clonotype was observed a handful of times. The chain has TRBV29-1 and TRBJ2-3, with D unresolved. The V end was cut by 1 base, the J end by 1 base, with 12 bases between. Looked up from germline, CDR1 is SQVTM and CDR2 is ANQGSEA. The CDR3 is 15 amino acids. CDR3 sequence reads: CSVEVTPKGTDTQYF. CDR3 coding DNA: TGCAGCGTTGAAGTCACTCCAAAGGGCACAGATACGCAGTATTTT.

This clonotype was detected once. The rearrangement links TRBV7-9 to TRBJ2-4; D not certain. Trimming left V 5 bases short and J 4 bases short, with 21 bases between. Per germline, CDR1 SEHNR and CDR2 FQNEAQ (reference sequence). This CDR3 is built from 17 residues. CDR3 DNA: TGTGCCAGCAGCCTGTCGCCTGGTGTCGACTTAAAAAACATTCAGTACTTC. Translating gives CASSLSPGVDLKNIQYF.

This clonotype turned up a few times. The gene calls are TRBV6-5 and TRBJ2-5; D is unclear. Germline V gene data show CDR1 as MNHEY and CDR2 as SVGAGI. V was clipped by 2 bases and J by 4 bases, with 23 bases between them. The CDR3 covers 18 residues. DNA of the CDR3: TGTGCCAGCAGTTACGGAGTTAGCTTAAGGGTCGCACTAGAGACCCAGTACTTC. Protein sequence: CASSYGVSLRVALETQYF.

The chain recombines TRBV2 with TRBJ2-1; D gene ambiguous. With 6 bases removed from V and 0 bases from J, the gap between germline ends came to 12 bases. Germline V gives CDR1 SNHLY, CDR2 FYNNEI. The CDR3 is 15 amino acids. Here the CDR3 reads CASSEIPDSYNEQFF. The DNA for the CDR3 is TGTGCCAGCAGCGAAATCCCTGACTCCTACAATGAGCAGTTCTTC.

The chain has TRBV7-9 and TRBJ2-7; 10 nucleotides match TRBD2. This CDR3 region has 15 residues. Germline V lookup: CDR1 SEHNR, CDR2 FQNEAQ (reference sequence). V lost 4 bases, J lost 3 bases, and 6 bases stayed unmatched. CDR3 in DNA: TGTGCCAGCAGCTCCGGGACTAGCGCCAACTACGAGCAGTACTTC. It is translated as CASSSGTSANYEQYF.

The gene calls are TRBV19 and TRBJ2-7; 11 bases map to TRBD1. This CDR3 is built from 16 residues. J was trimmed by 4 bases and V by 3 bases; bases with no gene match: 8. Germline lookup yields CDR1 LNHDA and CDR2 SQIVND (reference sequence). DNA of the CDR3: TGTGCCAGTAGTATTCGGGACAGGGGGTTGAGATACGAGCAGTACTTC. It encodes CASSIRDRGLRYEQYF. The entire variable domain, with the rest obtained from reference TRBV19 and TRBJ2-7, is as follows: DGGITQSPKYLFRKEGQNVTLSCEQNLNHDAMYWYRQDPGQGLRLIYYSQIVNDFQKGDIAEGYSVSREKKESFPLTVTSAQKNPTAFYLCASSIRDRGLRYEQYFGPGTRLTVT.

A note on this clonotype: One junction end disagrees with the germline gene, perhaps due to a read error. V is TRBV12-3 or TRBV12-4 and J is TRBJ1-2; perhaps TRBD1 as D (6 bases). CDR3 length equals 14 residues. This CDR3 is CASSLGQGHYDYTF. DNA for the CDR3: TGTGCCAGCAGTTTAGGGCAGGGACACTATGACTACACCTTC.

This rearrangement joins TRBV6-5 to TRBJ1-2; a possible D gene is TRBD1 (5 bases). V lost 2 bases and J lost 7, with 17 bases in between. The germline gives CDR1 MNHEY, CDR2 SVGAGI. This CDR3 has 15 amino acids. CDR3 region: CASSYRGETGRGYTF. The DNA for the CDR3 is TGTGCCAGCAGTTACCGGGGGGAGACTGGCCGTGGCTACACCTTC.

This clonotype has more than one count but fewer than ten. The chain links TRBV7-2 to TRBJ2-5; 7 bases fit TRBD2. This CDR3 spans 15 amino acids. CDR1 is SGHTA and CDR2 is FQGNSA in the germline V gene. The ends lost 5 bases at V and 6 bases at J; junction bases unmatched: 12. The CDR3 loop is CASSPRWVGGKTQYF. The CDR3 nucleotides read TGTGCCAGCAGCCCACGGTGGGTGGGAGGGAAGACCCAGTACTTC.

The rearrangement uses TRBV27 and TRBJ1-5; maybe TRBD1 (5 bases). The CDR3 consists of 12 residues. Germline V gives CDR1 MNHEY, CDR2 SMNVEV (reference sequence). The CDR3 sequence is CTAGGNNQPQHF. CDR3 DNA: TGTACCGCGGGGGGTAACAATCAGCCCCAGCATTTT.

CDR3 nucleotide sequence: TGTGCCAGCAGCTGGAACACAGGGGCTGAGACCCAGTACTTC. Encoded protein: CASSWNTGAETQYF. V is TRBV5-5 and J is TRBJ2-5; 7 positions match TRBD1. Germline V gene data show CDR1 as SGHKS and CDR2 as YYEKEE (reference sequence). The V and J ends lost 3 bases and 5 bases, in that order; junction bases with no gene match: 7. The length of the CDR3 is 14 residues. Full variable domain (rest looked up from reference TRBV5-5 and TRBJ2-5): DAGVTQSPTHLIKTRGQQVTLRCSPISGHKSVSWYQQVLGQGPQFIFQYYEKEERGRGNFPDRFSARQFPNYSSELNVNALLLGDSALYLCASSWNTGAETQYFGPGTRLLVL.